This T cell receptor (beta chain) was sequenced for a study of shared clonotypes between healthy human individuals (TCRdb year 2020). The study in broad terms: The cohort comprised a couple of women and a few men aged 18 to 49 years. Leukapheresis yielded between about 0.85 and 10 billion PBMCs per donor. To estimate repertoire size and how much clonotype sharing occurs between individuals, the study deeply sequenced the blood TCR repertoires of 5 or 6 healthy adults. Per donor, three plates each were used for CD4 naive and CD4 memory, two for CD8 naive, and one for CD8 memory. Different laboratories and diverse techniques were used to prepare libraries and sequence TCR repertoires, to increase sequencing depth and limit assay-specific biases. The paper's findings and limits, for the study overall: Across a handful of donors, 5% to 6% of naive CD4, roughly 3.5% of naive CD8, approximately 2.5% of memory CD4, and about 0.4% of memory CD8 clonotypes were shared. Because the study included a small number of donors, the genetic and exposure-history diversity represented was limited. Compared with non-shared clonotypes, the clonotypes found in all four sorted-subset donors had higher generation probabilities. Based on pairwise subsampling, the degree of clonotype sharing among donors was expected to be affected by sequencing depth. Sampling was restricted to blood, and TCR repertoires in tissue are likely to differ from TCR repertoires in blood. Even with the large sequencing depth, rarefaction of the sorted-subset datasets indicated that sequencing was incomplete. Naive subsets generally had larger estimated clonotype richness than memory subsets did.

The germline V gene provides CDR1 MNHEY and CDR2 SVGAGI. Trimming takes 7 bases from V and 11 bases from J, and the germline ends sit 5 bases apart. The CDR3 measures 8 amino acids from cysteine to phenylalanine. Just CDR3 DNA is preserved here, 24 bases in frame from base 1. Healthy HIV-negative adults with no recently reported acute infections or vaccinations were included as donors. Every donor was a Caucasian adult residing in Nashville, Tennessee, USA. CD4+ T cells were enriched by magnetic negative selection, after which naive cells were positively selected on CD45RA and the negative fraction was taken as the memory subset. Blood was collected by leukapheresis, and PBMCs were isolated by Ficoll-Histopaque density gradient centrifugation and then cryopreserved in liquid nitrogen vapor phase. Purity and quantity of every magnetically sorted T cell population were checked by analytical flow cytometry. Genomic DNA was isolated from each sorted fraction and quantified by UV absorbance on a Nanodrop 2000c.

This clone was seen repeatedly, ten times or more. What this receptor recognizes is not known. Base qualities are missing; no much larger clone stands one base away. Using the deep immunoSEQ assay, TCR CDR3 regions were amplified from genomic DNA by multiplex PCR. Extracted genomic DNA from each cell subset was distributed evenly across all wells of several immunoSEQ 96-well plates, and each plate was treated as a replicate. Each replicate PCR for sorted subsets received 200 ng genomic DNA, equal to tens of thousands of T cell genomes. The purified libraries were quantified using a Qubit 3.0 fluorometer, sized with a Bioanalyzer 2100, and then quantified again using the KAPA Library Quantification kit. Every immunoSEQ 96-well plate was sequenced on a separate single-read 150-cycle Illumina NextSeq 550 flow cell. As for the original processing: Because only junctional sequences without quality scores were contained in the immunoSEQ output, filtering matching that applied to full-length reads could not be performed. To assign V/J genes and CDR3, sequences were annotated using PyIR, a Python wrapper for IgBLAST v1.9, with IMGT germline references. Reads with weak V/J assignments (E-value above 1e-6), missing CDR3, stop codons, out-of-frame junctions, or ambiguous translated residues were removed. V3J clonotypes were defined as sequences sharing an identical inferred V gene, J gene, and CDR3 amino acid sequence. Percentage overlap between repertoires was computed as shared unique clonotypes divided by the size of the smaller repertoire. Repertoire richness was assessed with RTK rarefaction, the Chao1 estimator, and Recon v2.1 estimates of unobserved clonotypes. For all TCRbeta clonotypes obtained by the gDNA method from several donors, generation probabilities were computed with OLGA. TCRdb limited this immuneACCESS table to in-frame rearrangements with V and J called. A share of clones is missing; checked studies link under half to unresolved V genes, and the rest is unexplained. Clone size and the V and J calls come from that table; the DNA yielded D and trimming. Within this sample are 950,000 to 1,300,000 clones, with roughly 80% of them counted one time only. Clones ranked in the top ten supply 1.4% to 1.5% of the sample.

This chain is built from TRBV6-5 and TRBJ1-1; a confident D gene designation cannot be given. The source of this sequence is a man younger than 35 in good health. Material: memory CD4+ T cells sorted from blood. Taken with the paper, the label for cell subset or site translates to: CD45RA-negative fraction. CDR3 region: CASMRAFF. The nucleotide sequence is TGTGCCAGCATGCGTGCTTTCTTT.